This entry describes one T cell receptor (beta chain). Its antigen is unknown. These data belong to a study of cytomegalovirus exposure and HLA in healthy donors. Study-wide results and caveats: With DRB1 most and HLA-C fewest, TCR association rates differed between HLA loci in a later analysis.

Trimming cost V 4 bases and J 0 bases, with 15 bases left between them. The CDR3 extends over 17 amino acids. CDR1 is SGHVS and CDR2 is FNYEAQ in the germline V gene. The PCR made use of 60 Vbeta and 13 Jbeta primers. TCRdb keeps only in-frame clones here, not all; method: immunoSEQ multiplex PCR. The table includes roughly 100,000 clones, roughly 82% detected once. J is TRBJ2-2 and V is TRBV7-6; maybe TRBD1 (6 bases). The sequence came from a man in his fifties or sixties in good health and CMV-seronegative. Source material: PBMCs. CDR3 protein: CASSYVRGPSNTGELFF. CDR3 nucleotides: TGTGCCAGCAGCTATGTCAGGGGCCCTTCGAACACCGGGGAGCTGTTTTTT.